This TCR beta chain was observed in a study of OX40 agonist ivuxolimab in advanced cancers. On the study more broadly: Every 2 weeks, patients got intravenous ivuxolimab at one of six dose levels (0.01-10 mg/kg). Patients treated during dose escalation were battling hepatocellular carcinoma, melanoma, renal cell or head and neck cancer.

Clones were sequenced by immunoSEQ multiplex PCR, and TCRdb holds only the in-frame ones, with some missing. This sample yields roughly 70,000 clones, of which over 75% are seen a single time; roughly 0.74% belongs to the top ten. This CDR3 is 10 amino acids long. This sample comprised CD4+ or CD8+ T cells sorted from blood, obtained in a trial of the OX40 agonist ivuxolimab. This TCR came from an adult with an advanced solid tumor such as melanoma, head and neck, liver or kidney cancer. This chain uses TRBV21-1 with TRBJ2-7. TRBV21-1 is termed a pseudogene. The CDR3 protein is CASSSYEQYF. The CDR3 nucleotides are TGTGCCAGCAGCAGCTACGAGCAGTACTTC.